This T cell receptor (beta chain) came from a study of T cells expressing NK-cell markers. To note about this clonotype: Its matching antigen is unknown.

Notes on the study in general: In a handful of donors, dominant CD3+CD56+NKG2C+ clones formed roughly 1.0-7.5% of CD8+ cells.

TCRdb re-called the 5' RACE reads and catalogs CDR3 proteins one per entry, DNA excluded. This table holds about 300,000 distinct CDR3 sequences. The CDR3 is made up of 15 amino acids. The chain recombines TRBV12-3 or TRBV12-4 with TRBJ2-4; TCRdb selects TRBD2, and the lack of DNA leaves this call unchecked. The sample was blood T cells: a sorted CD56 or NKG2C T cell subset, CD4+ or CD8+ T cells, or bulk PBMC T cells (not recorded which). The receptor's source is a woman between 18 and 69 years old in good health. CDR3 protein: CASSPPGRAGNIQYF.